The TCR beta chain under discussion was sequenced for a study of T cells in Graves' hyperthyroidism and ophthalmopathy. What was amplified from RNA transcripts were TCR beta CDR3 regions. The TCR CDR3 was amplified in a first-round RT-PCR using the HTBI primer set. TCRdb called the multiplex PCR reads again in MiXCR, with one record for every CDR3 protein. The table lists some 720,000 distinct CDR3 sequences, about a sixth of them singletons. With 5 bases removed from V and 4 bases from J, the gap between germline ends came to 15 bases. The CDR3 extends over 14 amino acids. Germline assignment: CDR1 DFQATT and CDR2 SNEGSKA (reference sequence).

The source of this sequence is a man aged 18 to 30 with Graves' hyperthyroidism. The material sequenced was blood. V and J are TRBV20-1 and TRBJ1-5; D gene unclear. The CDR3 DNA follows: TGCAGTGCTTCCATGGTTAGCTATAATCAGCCCCAGCATTTT. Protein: CSASMVSYNQPQHF.